This record looks at one T cell receptor beta chain sequence and its context. These data originate in a study of shared clonotypes between healthy human individuals. The CD4+ fraction was divided into a CD45RA+ naive subset and a CD45RA-negative memory subset. The authors ran the assay at deep level. Per sorted-subset replicate PCR, input was roughly 220 ng DNA, representing some 30,000 T cell genomes. Method: immunoSEQ multiplex PCR; TCRdb's copy keeps in-frame clones and lacks some. Of 1,500,000 or so clones in the sample, more than 95% were seen once. Germline-derived CDR1 and CDR2 are SGHRS and YFSETQ. Between the trimmed V and J ends, which lost 4 bases and 2 bases, there was a span of 11 bases. There are 14 residues in the CDR3.

This sequence joins TRBV5-1 and TRBJ2-3; maybe TRBD1 (6 bases). The sequence derives from a man aged 25-45 years in good health. The sample consisted of naive CD4+ T cells sorted from blood. Subset given: CD45RA+ positively selected. CDR3: CASSEDSSTDTQYF. The CDR3 region has the DNA TGCGCCAGCAGCGAGGACAGTTCCACAGATACGCAGTATTTT.